This record looks at one T cell receptor beta chain sequence and its context. Reanalyzing the 5' RACE reads, TCRdb keeps one entry per CDR3 protein, without DNA. The repertoire table contains some 440,000 distinct CDR3 sequences. This record belongs to a study of monozygotic twins with inflammatory bowel disease. This CDR3 spans 13 amino acids. From germline, CDR1 is SGHTA and CDR2 FQGNSA. This TCR came from a human donor with ulcerative colitis or Crohn's disease, or a healthy co-twin of an affected twin (not recorded which). The rearrangement links TRBV7-2 to TRBJ2-7. What was sequenced was blood. CDR3 protein: CASSFRPAYEQYF.